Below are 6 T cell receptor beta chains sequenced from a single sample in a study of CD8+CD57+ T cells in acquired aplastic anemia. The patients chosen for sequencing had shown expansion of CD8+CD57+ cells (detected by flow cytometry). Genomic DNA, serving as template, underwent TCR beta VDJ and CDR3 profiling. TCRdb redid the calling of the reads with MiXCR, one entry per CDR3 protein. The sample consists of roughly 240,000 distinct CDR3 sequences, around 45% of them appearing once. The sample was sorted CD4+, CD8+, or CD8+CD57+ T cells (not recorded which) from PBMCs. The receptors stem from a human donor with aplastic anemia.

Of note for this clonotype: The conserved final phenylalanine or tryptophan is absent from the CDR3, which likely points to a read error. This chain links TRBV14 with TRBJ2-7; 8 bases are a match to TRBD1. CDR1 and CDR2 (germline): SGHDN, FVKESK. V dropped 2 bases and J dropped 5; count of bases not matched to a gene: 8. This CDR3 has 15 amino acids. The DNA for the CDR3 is TGTGCCAGCAGCCAAAACTTCAGGGGGCAAGACGAGCAGTACTCC. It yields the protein CASSQNFRGQDEQYS.

The CDR3 bases are TGCAGTGCTAGAGATCCTAAGGACAGGGTTGTTCTTGGCTACACCTTC. Its protein product is CSARDPKDRVVLGYTF. The chain links TRBV20-1 to TRBJ1-2, with 8 bases aligning to TRBD1. CDR3 length: 16 residues. Losses at the gene ends were 0 bases for V and 7 bases for J; bases not matched to a gene: 13. In germline, CDR1 is DFQATT, CDR2 SNEGSKA (reference sequence).

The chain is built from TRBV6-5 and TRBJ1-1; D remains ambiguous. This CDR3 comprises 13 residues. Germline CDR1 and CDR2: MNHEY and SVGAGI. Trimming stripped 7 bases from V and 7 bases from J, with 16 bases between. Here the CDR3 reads CASNAGGYNEAFF. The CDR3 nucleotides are TGTGCCAGCAATGCGGGAGGGTACAATGAAGCTTTCTTT.

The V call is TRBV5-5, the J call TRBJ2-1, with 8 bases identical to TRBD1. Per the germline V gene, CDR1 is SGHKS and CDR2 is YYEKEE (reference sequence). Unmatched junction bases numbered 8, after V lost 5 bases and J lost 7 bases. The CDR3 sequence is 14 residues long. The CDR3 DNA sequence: TGTGCCAGCAGTGAAATGTGGACAGGGAATGAGCAGTTCTTC. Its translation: CASSEMWTGNEQFF.

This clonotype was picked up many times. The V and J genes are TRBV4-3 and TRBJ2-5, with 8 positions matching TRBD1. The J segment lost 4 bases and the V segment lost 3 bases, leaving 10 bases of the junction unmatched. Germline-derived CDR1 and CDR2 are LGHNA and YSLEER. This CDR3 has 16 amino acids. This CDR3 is CASSQDLTGATETQYF. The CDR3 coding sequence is TGCGCCAGCAGCCAGGACTTGACAGGGGCGACAGAGACCCAGTACTTC.

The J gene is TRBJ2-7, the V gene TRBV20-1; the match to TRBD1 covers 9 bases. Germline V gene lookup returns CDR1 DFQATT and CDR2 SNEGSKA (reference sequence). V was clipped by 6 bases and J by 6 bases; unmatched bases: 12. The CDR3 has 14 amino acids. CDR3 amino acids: CSASPRQGVGEQYF. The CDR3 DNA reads TGCAGTGCCAGCCCCCGACAGGGGGTCGGCGAGCAGTACTTC.